Shown below are 22 T cell receptor beta chains from a single sample sequenced in a study of blood T cell repertoires in COVID-19. Some clones are missing from TCRdb's copy, which holds only in-frame ones; the method was immunoSEQ multiplex PCR. The sample carries around 300,000 clones, more than 70% recorded once. Specimen: PBMCs or T cells enriched from blood (not recorded which). These receptors all come from a woman aged 25-40 years who had recovered from COVID-19.

The chain's CDR3 is CASSFGQGSPLHF. CDR3 coding DNA: TGCGCCAGCAGCTTTGGACAGGGCTCACCCCTCCACTTT. The chain joins TRBV5-1 to TRBJ1-6; the match to TRBD1 covers 8 bases. V lost 2 bases and J lost 10; bases outside the gene matches: 2. Germline V CDR1 and CDR2: SGHRS, YFSETQ. CDR3 size: 13 residues. Variable domain in full (rest from reference TRBV5-1 and TRBJ1-6): KAGVTQTPRYLIKTRGQQVTLSCSPISGHRSVSWYQQTPGQGLQFLFEYFSETQRNKGNFPGRFSGRQFSNSRSEMNVSTLELGDSALYLCASSFGQGSPLHFGNGTRLTVT.

This clone was counted a single time. The genes are TRBV4-1 and TRBJ1-4; a weak D match, TRBD1 (6 bases). CDR1 MGHRA and CDR2 YSYEKL come from the germline V gene. The CDR3 is 15 amino acids. V was trimmed by 4 bases and J by 4 bases, leaving 13 bases between them. The CDR3 reads CASSRKGVINEKLFF. The CDR3 DNA sequence: TGCGCCAGCAGCCGTAAGGGGGTGATTAATGAAAAACTGTTTTTT.

This clone was counted between two and nine times. The chain couples TRBV9 to TRBJ2-2; 7 bases map to TRBD2. This CDR3 has 16 residues. Trimming took 0 bases from V and 6 from J; bases not matched to a gene: 8. CDR1 is SGDLS and CDR2 is YYNGEE in the germline V gene. Here the CDR3 DNA reads TGTGCCAGCAGCGTAGGGTCAGCGGGGAGGTCCGGGGAGCTGTTTTTT. As protein: CASSVGSAGRSGELFF.

This chain uses TRBV7-8 with TRBJ2-2; D possibly corresponds to TRBD1 (5 bases). CDR1 and CDR2 (germline): SGHVS, FQNEAQ. CDR3 size: 14 residues. Trimming left V 1 base short and J 5 bases short, with 8 bases between. CDR3 region: CASSLGRATGELFF. The CDR3 nucleotides read TGTGCCAGCAGCTTAGGCAGGGCGACCGGGGAGCTGTTTTTT.

The chain carries TRBV7-2 and TRBJ2-1; 8 bases map to TRBD2. CDR3 length: 15 residues. Germline V gene data show CDR1 as SGHTA and CDR2 as FQGNSA. J gave up 3 bases and V 4 bases, and 5 bases lay outside the gene matches. DNA for the CDR3: TGTGCCAGCAGCTCCTCCGGGACTAGCTACAATGAGCAGTTCTTC. Translated: CASSSSGTSYNEQFF.

The chain uses TRBV19 and TRBJ1-6; no reliable D call. CDR3 length equals 16 residues. Trimming took 5 bases from V and 2 from J, leaving 13 bases between them. From germline, CDR1 is LNHDA and CDR2 SQIVND (reference sequence). The CDR3 nucleotides are TGTGCCAGTAGTTCCCGAGGTGAAACCTATAATTCACCCCTCCACTTT. Its protein product is CASSSRGETYNSPLHF.

This chain joins TRBV2 and TRBJ1-2, with a tentative D call TRBD1 (6 bases). The CDR3 is 14 residues long. Germline-derived CDR1 and CDR2 are SNHLY and FYNNEI. V was shortened by 6 bases and J by 4 bases, with 15 bases between the two germline ends. CDR3 residues: CASSGDTSGYGYTF. DNA for the CDR3: TGTGCCAGCAGCGGGGACACCTCGGGCTATGGCTACACCTTC.

The chain recombines TRBV4-2 with TRBJ1-2; D gene ambiguous. Germline CDR1 reads LGHNA; CDR2 reads YNFKEQ. The CDR3 runs to 14 residues. V lost 0 bases and J lost 2, with 7 bases in between. The CDR3 loop reads CASSQEGGNYGYTF. CDR3 coding DNA: TGTGCCAGCAGCCAAGAAGGAGGGAACTATGGCTACACCTTC.

This sequence joins TRBV21-1 and TRBJ1-4; the table assigns TRBD1, which was not confirmed against the DNA. TRBV21-1 is noted as a pseudogene. The CDR3 length is 17 residues. CDR3 protein: CASSKDPLRVPFQKLFF. CDR3 coding DNA: TGTGCCAGCAGCAAAGATCCTCTCAGGGTTCCGTTTCAAAAACTGTTTTTT.

This chain links TRBV5-1 with TRBJ1-1; 9 nucleotides align to TRBD1. Trimming removed 2 bases from V and 9 bases from J; junction bases left unmatched: 8. This CDR3 has 14 amino acids. Germline V lookup: CDR1 SGHRS, CDR2 YFSETQ. The CDR3 spells CASSFLTGGEQAFF. The CDR3 nucleotides read TGCGCCAGCAGCTTTCTTACAGGGGGCGAACAAGCTTTCTTT.

The chain combines TRBV2 with TRBJ2-3, with a weak D call TRBD2 (5 bases). V was trimmed by 1 base and J by 1 base, leaving 12 bases between them. CDR3 length: 16 residues. Germline CDR1 is SNHLY and CDR2 is FYNNEI. CDR3 DNA: TGTGCCAGCAGTGAAGGGCGGGCCCAGGGCACAGATACGCAGTATTTT. This translates into CASSEGRAQGTDTQYF.

This chain links TRBV9 with TRBJ2-1; a possible D gene is TRBD2 (6 bases). V dropped 4 bases and J dropped 5 bases, with 16 bases sitting between them. Germline CDR1 reads SGDLS; CDR2 reads YYNGEE. The CDR3 contains 15 residues. The CDR3 DNA is TGTGCCAGCAGCCTAGGGACGGGGGTCGACAATGAGCAGTTCTTC. It translates to CASSLGTGVDNEQFF.

This chain joins TRBV4-1 and TRBJ2-5; 7 bases match TRBD1. Germline lookup yields CDR1 MGHRA and CDR2 YSYEKL. This CDR3 is 14 amino acids long. V shed 3 bases, J shed 4 bases, and the junction held 5 bases outside the gene matches. Here the CDR3 reads CASSQGQRVETQYF. CDR3 DNA sequence: TGCGCCAGCAGCCAGGGACAGAGGGTAGAGACCCAGTACTTC.

Notes on this clone: The same CDR3 can be traced to other DNA sequences in this sample. The chain has TRBV7-3 and TRBJ2-7; tentative D call: TRBD2 (6 bases). CDR1 is SGHTA, CDR2 FQGTGA, per germline. The CDR3 spans 11 residues. V was trimmed by 9 bases and J by 6 bases, leaving 12 bases between them. The CDR3 nucleotides read TGTGCCAGTAGGCGGGGCAGCGAGCAGTACTTC. Protein: CASRRGSEQYF.

V and J are TRBV6-2 or TRBV6-3 and TRBJ1-6; D possibly corresponds to TRBD1 (5 bases). V lost 5 bases and J lost 14, with 10 bases in between. The CDR3 length is 11 residues. Germline V lookup: CDR1 MNHEY, CDR2 SVGEGT. The CDR3 spells CASSRGLSLHF. The CDR3 coding sequence is TGTGCCAGCAGTCGGGGACTCTCCCTCCACTTT.

The chain carries TRBV3-1 (or the pseudogene TRBV3-2) and TRBJ2-7, with D perhaps matching TRBD2 (7 bases). From germline, CDR1 is LGHDT and CDR2 YNNKEL (reference sequence). Trimming stripped 1 base from V and 4 bases from J, with 20 bases between. The CDR3 is 17 amino acids. The CDR3 reads CASSQVSTGGSRYEQYF. As DNA, the CDR3 is TGTGCCAGCAGCCAAGTGTCTACGGGGGGCTCTAGGTACGAGCAGTACTTC.

The chain uses TRBV20-1 and TRBJ1-6, with D perhaps matching TRBD1 (5 bases). The germline V and J ends were trimmed by 3 bases and 9 bases, with 15 bases remaining between them. Germline CDR1 DFQATT, CDR2 SNEGSKA (reference sequence). CDR3 size: 14 residues. In nucleotides, the CDR3 is TGCAGTGCTAGTAGGGAGCAGGGAGGTTCACCCCTCCACTTT. This gives the protein CSASREQGGSPLHF.

This clone showed up just a few times. The same CDR3 arises from other DNA sequences in this sample as well. This rearrangement joins TRBV27 to TRBJ1-6; the match to TRBD1 covers 9 bases. Germline V gene lookup returns CDR1 MNHEY and CDR2 SMNVEV (reference sequence). Trimming removed 1 base from V and 5 bases from J; junction bases left unmatched: 0. The CDR3 has 15 amino acids. CDR3 sequence: CASSLWDRDNSPLHF. CDR3 nucleotides: TGTGCCAGCAGTTTATGGGACAGGGATAATTCACCCCTCCACTTT.

With regard to this clone: The junction departs from germline at one end; a sequencing error may be responsible. This chain joins TRBV7-7 and TRBJ1-5, with 7 bases that match TRBD1. The CDR3 runs 15 residues. CDR1 and CDR2 (germline): SSHAT, FNYEAQ (reference sequence). CDR3 amino acids: CASSLHGQGNQPQHF. CDR3 sequence (DNA): TGTGCTAGCAGCTTACACGGACAGGGCAATCAGCCCCAGCATTTT.

The chain couples TRBV5-4 to TRBJ2-1; 10 bases line up with TRBD1. V lost 10 bases, J lost 8 bases, and 12 bases stayed unmatched. This CDR3 is 14 amino acids long. Germline V gives CDR1 SGHNT, CDR2 YYREEE (reference sequence). CDR3 coding DNA: TGTGCCGGGGGGGACAGGGGATCGGGCGATGAGCAGTTCTTC. This codes for CAGGDRGSGDEQFF.

This chain connects TRBV14 to TRBJ2-1, with 7 bases lining up with TRBD1. V shed 3 bases and J 8 bases; nucleotides not matched to a gene: 13. CDR1 is SGHDN and CDR2 is FVKESK in the germline V gene. The length of the CDR3 is 16 residues. CDR3 region: CASSHPTGSGVDEQFF. CDR3 in DNA: TGTGCCAGCAGCCACCCGACAGGGAGCGGAGTGGATGAGCAGTTCTTC.

This chain connects TRBV7-4 to TRBJ1-5, with a weak D call TRBD1 (6 bases). In germline, CDR1 is SGHVT, CDR2 SQSDAQ. The CDR3 is 16 residues long. Trimming cost V 1 base and J 0 bases, with 10 bases left between them. CDR3 region: CASSLERGYSNQPQHF. CDR3 nucleotide sequence: TGTGCCAGCAGCTTAGAGAGGGGGTATAGCAATCAGCCCCAGCATTTT.